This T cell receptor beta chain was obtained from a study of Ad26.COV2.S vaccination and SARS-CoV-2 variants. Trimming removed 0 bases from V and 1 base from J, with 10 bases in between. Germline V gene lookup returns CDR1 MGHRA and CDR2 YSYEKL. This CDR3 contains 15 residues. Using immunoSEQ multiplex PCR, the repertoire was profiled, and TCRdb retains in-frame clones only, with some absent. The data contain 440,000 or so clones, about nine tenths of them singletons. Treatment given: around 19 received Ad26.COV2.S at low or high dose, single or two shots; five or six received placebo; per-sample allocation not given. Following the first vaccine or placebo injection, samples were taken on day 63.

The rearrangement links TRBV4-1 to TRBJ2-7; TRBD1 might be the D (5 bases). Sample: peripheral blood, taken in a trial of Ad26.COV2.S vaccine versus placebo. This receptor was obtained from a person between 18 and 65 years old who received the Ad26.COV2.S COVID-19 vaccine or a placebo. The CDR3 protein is CASSQEGHPSYEQYF. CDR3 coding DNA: TGCGCCAGCAGCCAAGAAGGACACCCGTCCTACGAGCAGTACTTC.